A single sample is the source of the 25 T cell receptor beta chains below, sequenced in a study of identical twins (dated by TCRdb to the mid-2010s). Libraries were made using 5' RACE. The sequencing machine was an Illumina HiSeq 2000. TCRdb itself trimmed the public reads at Q25 with fastp, ran MiXCR and retained productive beta chains. Entries are consolidated by CDR3 protein sequence, retaining the most common genes and DNA. Here the sample has approximately 410,000 distinct CDR3 sequences; approximately 18% occur a single time. Of the sample, 12% falls within the top ten clones. Sequences were obtained from naive T cells sorted from blood. The cell subset or site label here, explained by the study, means: cells isolated with a human naive T-cell isolation kit. These receptors all stem from a man aged 50 or older in good health.

Many counts were recorded for this clonotype. This sequence joins TRBV7-9 and TRBJ1-6; D may be TRBD1 (5 bases). This CDR3 has 14 amino acids. The germline CDR1 and CDR2 sequences are SEHNR and FQNEAQ (reference sequence). V was cut by 0 bases and J by 10 bases, with 10 bases left in between. CDR3 DNA sequence: TGTGCCAGCAGCTTAGCGATAGGGGAATCACCCCTCCACTTT. This codes for CASSLAIGESPLHF.

This clonotype was recorded at least ten times. The CDR3 region is CASSFQRETQYF. In DNA, the CDR3 is TGCGCCAGCAGCTTCCAGAGGGAGACCCAGTACTTC. V gene TRBV5-1 combines with J gene TRBJ2-5; no firm D call. The CDR3 sequence is 12 residues long. Germline V CDR1 and CDR2: SGHRS, YFSETQ. Trimming stripped 2 bases from V and 5 bases from J, with 7 bases between.

The V call is TRBV3-1, the J call TRBJ2-2; D possibly corresponds to TRBD1 (6 bases). V gave up 1 base and J gave up 7 bases, with 7 bases separating them. This CDR3 has 13 residues. Germline CDR1 is LGHDT and CDR2 is YNNKEL (reference sequence). CDR3 residues: CASSQGGRGELFF. CDR3 in DNA: TGTGCCAGCAGCCAAGGGGGGCGCGGGGAGCTGTTTTTT.

This clonotype was seen a handful of times. The gene calls are TRBV19 and TRBJ2-3; 9 positions match TRBD2. There are 15 residues in the CDR3. V lost 3 bases to trimming and J lost 5 bases; unmatched junction nucleotides: 6. Per germline, CDR1 LNHDA and CDR2 SQIVND (reference sequence). The CDR3 sequence: CASSIRLAGRDTQYF. As DNA, the CDR3 is TGTGCCAGTAGTATTCGGCTAGCGGGGAGAGATACGCAGTATTTT. Combining the CDR3 with reference TRBV19 and TRBJ2-3 gives the whole variable domain DGGITQSPKYLFRKEGQNVTLSCEQNLNHDAMYWYRQDPGQGLRLIYYSQIVNDFQKGDIAEGYSVSREKKESFPLTVTSAQKNPTAFYLCASSIRLAGRDTQYFGPGTRLTVL.

The J gene is TRBJ1-5, the V gene TRBV2; D gene uncertain. Germline V gene lookup returns CDR1 SNHLY and CDR2 FYNNEI. Trimming pared 4 bases from V and 6 bases from J, leaving 10 bases between. This CDR3 has 13 amino acids. The CDR3 DNA sequence: TGTGCCAGCAGTGGTGACTCCCGTCAGCCCCAGCATTTT. This encodes CASSGDSRQPQHF.

As regards this clonotype: This could be a read error, since a much larger clone is one nucleotide away. V is TRBV5-1 and J is TRBJ2-5; tentatively, D is TRBD2 (5 bases). Per the germline V gene, CDR1 is SGHRS and CDR2 is YFSETQ. CDR3 length equals 14 residues. For the CDR3, the DNA is TGCGCCAGCAGCTTGATTTCGGGAAAAGAGGCCCAGTACTTC. Translation gives CASSLISGKEAQYF.

This clonotype was counted ten times or more. This sequence joins TRBV11-2 and TRBJ2-1; tentative D call: TRBD1 (5 bases). The CDR3 is 15 residues long. Trimming shortened V by 0 bases and J by 8 bases, and 14 bases separated the two germline ends. From germline, CDR1 is SGHAT and CDR2 FQNNGV. CDR3 protein: CASSLDRGYYDEQFF. The CDR3 region has the DNA TGTGCCAGCAGCTTAGATAGGGGTTATTACGATGAGCAGTTCTTC.

This clonotype was observed many times. This rearrangement joins TRBV5-1 to TRBJ2-1; 10 nucleotides agree with TRBD1. The CDR3 has 16 residues. The trim removed 1 base at V and 7 bases at J, leaving 8 bases unmatched. From germline, CDR1 is SGHRS and CDR2 YFSETQ. The CDR3 region has the DNA TGCGCCAGCAGCTTGCTTAGGACAGGGGGTATGAATGAGCAGTTCTTC. This codes for CASSLLRTGGMNEQFF.

At least ten counts were recorded for this clonotype. J is TRBJ2-3 and V is TRBV27; D is perhaps TRBD2 (5 bases). The germline V and J ends were trimmed by 2 bases and 2 bases, with 8 bases remaining between them. In germline, CDR1 is MNHEY, CDR2 SMNVEV (reference sequence). CDR3 length: 14 amino acids. CDR3 in amino acids: CASSLKRLTDTQYF. As DNA, the CDR3 is TGTGCCAGCAGTTTAAAGCGGCTCACAGATACGCAGTATTTT.

The chain is built from TRBV12-3 or TRBV12-4 and TRBJ2-2; D may be TRBD2 (6 bases). The CDR3 covers 14 residues. Trimming pared 7 bases from V and 7 bases from J, leaving 16 bases between. This CDR3 reads CASTPRRADGELFF. The CDR3 DNA is TGTGCCAGCACCCCGAGGAGGGCGGACGGGGAGCTGTTTTTT.

This chain links TRBV20-1 with TRBJ2-1; 10 bases fit TRBD2. The CDR3 totals 17 residues. Trimming took 3 bases from V and 2 from J; bases not matched to a gene: 10. Germline V gene sequence: CDR1 DFQATT, CDR2 SNEGSKA (reference sequence). CDR3 amino acids: CSASRTSGDWTYNEQFF. The CDR3 nucleotides read TGCAGTGCTAGTCGGACTAGCGGAGATTGGACCTACAATGAGCAGTTCTTC.

This clonotype was seen more than once but under ten times. Written as DNA, the CDR3 is TGTGCCAGCAGTTACTCGATGGCCGGGACAGGTAGAGGTTTGAACGAGCAGTACTTC. Translation: CASSYSMAGTGRGLNEQYF. The genes are TRBV6-2 or TRBV6-3 and TRBJ2-7, with 8 bases lining up with TRBD1. The CDR3 has 19 residues. The junction had 18 bases not matched to a gene; V was cut back by 0 bases and J by 5 bases. Looked up from germline, CDR1 is MNHEY and CDR2 is SVGEGT.

The chain carries TRBV28 and TRBJ2-3; 8 positions match TRBD2. The V segment lost 5 bases and the J segment 6 bases; nucleotides outside the gene matches: 7. Per germline, CDR1 MDHEN and CDR2 SYDVKM. The CDR3 contains 14 residues. CDR3 amino acids: CASSPLTSADTQYF. In DNA form, the CDR3 reads TGTGCCAGCAGTCCCCTGACTAGCGCGGATACGCAGTATTTT.

In this sample, this clonotype turned up many times. The V gene is TRBV18, the J gene TRBJ2-7, with no clear D. Germline loops: CDR1 KGHSH, CDR2 LQKENI. With 3 bases removed from V and 4 bases from J, the gap between germline ends came to 13 bases. The CDR3 loop spans 14 amino acids. CDR3 bases: TGTGCCAGCTCACCGACCAATGACCAATACGAGCAGTACTTC. Its protein product is CASSPTNDQYEQYF.

This clonotype was recorded a few times. Mismatch with germline at one junction end may stem from a read error. The V gene is TRBV6-2 or TRBV6-3, the J gene TRBJ2-1; 9 nucleotides line up with TRBD2. In germline, CDR1 is MNHEY, CDR2 SVGEGT. The CDR3 spans 13 residues. CDR3 bases: TGTGCCGGCAGGCTAGCGGGATACAATGAGCAGTTCTTC. It translates to CAGRLAGYNEQFF.

This rearrangement joins TRBV4-2 to TRBJ2-1; either TRBD1 or TRBD2 may fit D (5 bases each). Trimming took 0 bases from V and 1 from J, leaving 10 bases between them. CDR3 length: 16 residues. The germline V gene has CDR1 LGHNA and CDR2 YNFKEQ. CDR3 in amino acids: CASSQDGTGSYNEQFF. CDR3 in DNA: TGTGCCAGCAGCCAAGATGGGACGGGATCCTACAATGAGCAGTTCTTC.

In this sample, this clonotype turned up a few times. The chain joins TRBV5-1 to TRBJ1-1, with a weak D call TRBD1 (5 bases). Trimming removed 5 bases from V and 5 bases from J, with 22 bases in between. Germline V gives CDR1 SGHRS, CDR2 YFSETQ. The CDR3 consists of 16 residues. The CDR3 is CASSPLSFAGDTEAFF. The CDR3 DNA is TGCGCCAGCAGTCCCTTATCCTTTGCGGGGGATACTGAAGCTTTCTTT.

This clonotype was found a few times. CDR3 nucleotide sequence: TGTGCCAGCAGCTTGCAGGGTGATGGCTACACCTTC. Amino acid sequence: CASSLQGDGYTF. The chain is built from TRBV12-3 or TRBV12-4 and TRBJ1-2, with a tentative D call TRBD1 (5 bases). Trimming pared 6 bases from V and 6 bases from J, leaving 11 bases between. CDR3 length equals 12 residues.

This clonotype has at least ten counts. The chain employs TRBV6-5 and TRBJ1-2; the D gene is possibly TRBD1 (5 bases). The CDR3 has 15 amino acids. With 4 bases removed from V and 4 bases from J, the gap between germline ends came to 16 bases. Germline V lookup: CDR1 MNHEY, CDR2 SVGAGI. DNA for the CDR3: TGTGCCAGCAGTTCCGGGGGGATGAACTCCTATGGCTACACCTTC. Translated: CASSSGGMNSYGYTF.

The chain recombines TRBV14 with TRBJ2-1; 10 bases are a match to TRBD2. This CDR3 is built from 17 residues. Germline CDR1 and CDR2: SGHDN and FVKESK. V gave up 4 bases and J gave up 7 bases; unmatched junction bases: 13. The CDR3 DNA reads as TGTGCCAGCAGCCCGAACCTAGCGGGAGCGAAGAAGAATGAGCAGTTCTTC. It yields the protein CASSPNLAGAKKNEQFF.

This clonotype was found a few times. The chain employs TRBV6-2 or TRBV6-3 and TRBJ2-2; D not resolved. V gave up 1 base and J gave up 4 bases, with 4 bases separating them. The CDR3 covers 13 residues. CDR1 is MNHEY, CDR2 SVGEGT, per germline. Here the CDR3 reads CASSYYFTGELFF. Here the CDR3 DNA reads TGTGCCAGCAGTTACTATTTCACCGGGGAGCTGTTTTTT.

This clonotype was counted ten times or more. This rearrangement joins TRBV6-5 to TRBJ2-3; D unresolved. CDR1 MNHEY and CDR2 SVGAGI come from the germline V gene. This CDR3 is built from 16 residues. Trimming stripped 0 bases from V and 2 bases from J, with 12 bases between. CDR3 loop: CASSYSSRVFTDTQYF. In DNA form, the CDR3 reads TGTGCCAGCAGTTACTCGAGTAGGGTTTTCACAGATACGCAGTATTTT.

The genes are TRBV4-2 and TRBJ1-2, with a tentative D call TRBD1 (6 bases). Between the trimmed V and J ends, which lost 0 bases and 8 bases, there was a span of 22 bases. Germline V lookup: CDR1 LGHNA, CDR2 YNFKEQ. The length of the CDR3 is 17 residues. DNA for the CDR3: TGTGCCAGCAGCCAAGAAGTTTTGGAGGGGGGCCTGACGGGCTACACCTTC. As protein: CASSQEVLEGGLTGYTF.

The table lists this clonotype with a few counts. The V call is TRBV7-9, the J call TRBJ2-3; 8 nucleotides align to TRBD2. The J segment lost 9 bases and the V segment lost 4 bases, leaving 12 bases of the junction unmatched. The CDR3 contains 15 residues. Germline V CDR1 and CDR2: SEHNR, FQNEAQ (reference sequence). Written as DNA, the CDR3 is TGTGCCAGCAGCTGGACCGGGACTAGATTAAGCACGCAGTATTTT. Protein sequence: CASSWTGTRLSTQYF.

The CDR3 DNA reads TGTGCCAGCAGCTTAGCCGGGACTAGCGAGGGTGAGCAGTTCTTC. It specifies CASSLAGTSEGEQFF. The V call is TRBV11-3, the J call TRBJ2-1; TRBD2 agrees at 10 bases. V shed 1 base, J shed 9 bases, and the junction held 6 bases outside the gene matches. In germline, CDR1 is SGHNT, CDR2 YENEEA. The CDR3 has 15 residues.